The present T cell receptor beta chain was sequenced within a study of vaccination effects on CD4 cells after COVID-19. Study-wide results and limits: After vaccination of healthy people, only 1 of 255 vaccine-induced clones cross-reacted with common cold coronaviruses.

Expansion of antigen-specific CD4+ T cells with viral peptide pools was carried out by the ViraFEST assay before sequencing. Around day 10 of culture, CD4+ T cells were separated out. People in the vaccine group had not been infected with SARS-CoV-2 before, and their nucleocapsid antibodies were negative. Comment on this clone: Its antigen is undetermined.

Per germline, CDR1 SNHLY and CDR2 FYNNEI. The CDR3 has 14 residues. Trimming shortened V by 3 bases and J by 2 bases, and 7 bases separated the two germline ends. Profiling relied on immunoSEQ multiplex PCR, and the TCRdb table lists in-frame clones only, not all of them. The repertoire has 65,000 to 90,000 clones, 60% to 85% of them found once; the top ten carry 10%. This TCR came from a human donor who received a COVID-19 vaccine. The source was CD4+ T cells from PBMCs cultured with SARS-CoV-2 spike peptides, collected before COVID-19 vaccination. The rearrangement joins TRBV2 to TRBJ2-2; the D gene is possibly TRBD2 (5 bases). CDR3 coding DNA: TGTGCCAGCAGTGATGAGGGCAACACCGGGGAGCTGTTTTTT. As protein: CASSDEGNTGELFF.